This T cell receptor beta chain was recovered during a study of blood T cell repertoires in COVID-19. Study-level background: Whether acute or convalescent, the COVID-19 samples came from the United States, Italy and Spain.

This clone was seen a few times. Other DNA sequences within the sample encode an identical CDR3. Method: immunoSEQ multiplex PCR; TCRdb's copy keeps in-frame clones and lacks some. The table includes about 180,000 clones, about 90% detected once. Germline CDR1 reads SNHLY; CDR2 reads FYNNEI. This CDR3 region has 13 residues. The ends were cut back, 6 bases at V and 1 base at J, with 9 bases in the middle. Participants spanned ages about 18 to 100 years and resided in about two dozen US areas. Categorization into cohorts depended on clinical history that participants reported. Each recovered donor of Cohort 3 presented with two negative PCRs, clearance, or symptom resolution.

The sample taken for sequencing was PBMCs or T cells enriched from blood (not recorded which). J is TRBJ1-2 and V is TRBV2; D possibly corresponds to TRBD1 (6 bases). The receptor was derived from a woman between 45 and 60 years old who had recovered from COVID-19. The DNA of the CDR3 is TGTGCCAGCAGGGACAGTCTTAACTATGGCTACACCTTC. Translated, it gives CASRDSLNYGYTF.